This TCR beta chain was recovered during a study of blood T cell repertoires in COVID-19. Method: immunoSEQ multiplex PCR; TCRdb's copy keeps in-frame clones and lacks some. The sample includes a few hundred thousand clones, 70% to 90% of them seen just once. This clone was detected a few times. The CDR3 has 14 residues. Looked up from germline, CDR1 is MGHRA and CDR2 is YSYEKL. The V gene lost 0 bases and the J gene lost 8 bases, with 11 bases spanning the gap. Source material: peripheral blood. This chain connects TRBV4-1 to TRBJ1-5; D is undetermined. The receptor was derived from a man aged 35 to 55 with acute or convalescent COVID-19. This CDR3 reads CASSQDSVAEPQHF. CDR3 nucleotides: TGCGCCAGCAGCCAAGACTCAGTCGCAGAGCCCCAGCATTTT.